Shown below are 18 T cell receptor beta chains from a single sample sequenced in a study of T cell repertoires in cytomegalovirus infection. One entry per CDR3 protein results from TCRdb running MiXCR on the reads. The data show a few hundred thousand distinct CDR3 sequences, with under 55% seen just once and roughly two fifths held by the top ten. The antigens for these receptors are not known. The specimen comprised cultured PBMCs, sampled from culture after CMV antigen stimulation. The source is a human donor in good health (CMV status not recorded). Some clones in this sample may be carry-over from other donors' samples.

This clonotype was seen at least ten times. The chain recombines TRBV6-1 with TRBJ2-7; 7 bases fit TRBD1. V was clipped by 7 bases and J by 1 base; unmatched bases: 10. The CDR3 spans 15 residues. Germline V gives CDR1 MNHNS, CDR2 SASEGT. The CDR3 DNA sequence: TGTGCCAGCATCATAAGACAGGGTAATTCCTACGAGCAGTACTTC. It codes for CASIIRQGNSYEQYF.

This clonotype was detected only a few times. This chain joins TRBV19 and TRBJ1-3; TRBD1 matches at 9 bases. This CDR3 contains 16 residues. Germline V CDR1 and CDR2: LNHDA, SQIVND (reference sequence). Trimming took 5 bases from V and 2 from J; bases not matched to a gene: 7. The CDR3 region is CASSPGTGYAGNTIYF. DNA of the CDR3: TGTGCCAGTAGTCCGGGGACAGGGTATGCTGGAAACACCATATATTTT.

This clonotype was detected only a few times. The chain has TRBV6-5 and TRBJ1-1, with TRBD1 as a possible D gene (6 bases). Per germline, CDR1 MNHEY and CDR2 SVGAGI. The CDR3 spans 14 residues. Trimming took off 10 bases at V and 4 bases at J, with 19 bases between the two ends. CDR3 DNA: TGTGCCACGCGGGGGGGGGCGTATGTCACTGAAGCTTTCTTT. Its protein product is CATRGGAYVTEAFF.

This chain connects TRBV7-2 to TRBJ2-3, with no clear D. Trimming took off 4 bases at V and 6 bases at J, with 17 bases between the two ends. The germline V gene encodes CDR1 SGHTA and CDR2 FQGNSA. CDR3 length equals 15 residues. The CDR3 protein is CASSYDMPMADTQYF. As DNA, the CDR3 is TGTGCCAGCAGCTACGACATGCCCATGGCGGATACGCAGTATTTT.

Only a few counts were recorded for this clonotype. This chain links TRBV6-1 with TRBJ2-1; TRBD1 matches at 7 bases. V gave up 8 bases and J gave up 0 bases; unmatched junction bases: 4. The CDR3 runs 14 residues. The germline V gene encodes CDR1 MNHNS and CDR2 SASEGT. The DNA of the CDR3 is TGTGCCAGCGAACAGGGGAGCTCCTACAATGAGCAGTTCTTC. Translating gives CASEQGSSYNEQFF.

In this sample, this clonotype turned up a few times. The chain is built from TRBV28 and TRBJ1-1; D may be TRBD1 (5 bases). The V and J ends lost 5 bases and 6 bases respectively, with 16 bases between them. The CDR3 has 14 residues. Germline CDR1 is MDHEN and CDR2 is SYDVKM. CDR3 residues: CASSPMGGSSEAFF. CDR3 DNA: TGTGCCAGCAGTCCGATGGGGGGTAGTTCTGAAGCTTTCTTT.

V usage is TRBV3-1 and J usage is TRBJ2-1; 9 bases are a match to TRBD1. Germline CDR1 LGHDT, CDR2 YNNKEL (reference sequence). There are 15 residues in the CDR3. The V segment lost 0 bases and the J segment 6 bases; nucleotides outside the gene matches: 3. CDR3 residues: CASSQEGQGSNEQFF. The CDR3 region has the DNA TGTGCCAGCAGCCAAGAGGGACAGGGTTCCAATGAGCAGTTCTTC.

This clonotype was picked up a small number of times. The chain carries TRBV27 and TRBJ2-2, with D perhaps TRBD1 (6 bases). The germline V and J ends were trimmed by 0 bases and 7 bases, with 18 bases remaining between them. Germline V gene sequence: CDR1 MNHEY, CDR2 SMNVEV (reference sequence). The CDR3 has 17 residues. CDR3 region: CASSLSRWNRAGGELFF. CDR3 nucleotides: TGTGCCAGCAGTTTATCTCGTTGGAACAGGGCAGGCGGGGAGCTGTTTTTT.

This CDR3 reads CASSLARRQGNTIYF. For the CDR3, the DNA is TGTGCCAGCAGCTTAGCGCGACGGCAGGGCAACACCATATATTTT. The V and J genes are TRBV7-2 and TRBJ1-3, with D possibly being TRBD1 (5 bases). This CDR3 contains 15 residues. V was pared by 0 bases and J by 7 bases, with 13 bases between. Looked up from germline, CDR1 is SGHTA and CDR2 is FQGNSA.

The rearrangement joins TRBV12-5 to TRBJ2-3; D not certain. Germline V gene data show CDR1 as LGHNT and CDR2 as FRNRAP. V shed 6 bases and J shed 4 bases, with 14 bases lying between them. The length of the CDR3 is 14 residues. The CDR3 bases are TGTGCTAGTGGATCAGGCAGTAGGGCAGATACGCAGTATTTT. Translation gives CASGSGSRADTQYF.

This chain joins TRBV7-6 and TRBJ1-6; D is uncertain. Trimming shortened V by 4 bases and J by 10 bases, and 14 bases separated the two germline ends. Germline loops: CDR1 SGHVS, CDR2 FNYEAQ. The CDR3 runs 14 residues. The CDR3 region has the DNA TGTGCCAGCAGCTCCGCCTTGATGCGGTCACCCCTCCACTTT. This gives the protein CASSSALMRSPLHF.

This clonotype was seen a few times. The chain has TRBV5-6 and TRBJ2-5; the D is unclear. Germline assignment: CDR1 SGHDT and CDR2 YYEEEE. The length of the CDR3 is 14 residues. Between the trimmed V and J ends, which lost 2 bases and 1 base, there was a span of 9 bases. CDR3 sequence (DNA): TGTGCCAGCAGCTTAGCTCACAGCCAAGAGACCCAGTACTTC. Its protein is CASSLAHSQETQYF.

This clonotype has just a few counts. V gene TRBV7-2 combines with J gene TRBJ2-7; D is uncertain. The CDR3 loop spans 11 amino acids. V was trimmed by 5 bases and J by 3 bases, leaving 5 bases between them. Germline CDR1 SGHTA, CDR2 FQGNSA. Here the CDR3 reads CASSEHYEQYF. Here the CDR3 DNA reads TGTGCCAGCAGCGAACACTACGAGCAGTACTTC.

The rearrangement links TRBV19 to TRBJ2-1; 12 bases agree with TRBD1. Germline loops: CDR1 LNHDA, CDR2 SQIVND (reference sequence). V was clipped by 7 bases and J by 9 bases; unmatched bases: 7. The CDR3 covers 14 residues. CDR3 DNA: TGTGCCAGTATGGGGGACAGGGGGCGTGCTGAGCAGTTCTTC. Encoded protein: CASMGDRGRAEQFF.

The rearrangement uses TRBV27 and TRBJ2-4; 7 bases line up with TRBD2. The CDR3 sequence is 15 residues long. Germline-derived CDR1 and CDR2 are MNHEY and SMNVEV (reference sequence). J lost 0 bases, V lost 8 bases, and 7 bases had no gene match. The CDR3 sequence is CASYRGELAKNIQYF. DNA for the CDR3: TGTGCCAGCTACCGGGGGGAACTAGCCAAAAACATTCAGTACTTC.

This clonotype was counted a few times. This sequence joins TRBV12-3 or TRBV12-4 and TRBJ1-2; D is unclear. Trimming removed 1 base at V and 4 bases at J, with 10 bases between. CDR3 length equals 14 residues. The CDR3 loop is CASSLGQALYGYTF. The CDR3 DNA follows: TGTGCCAGCAGTTTAGGTCAGGCCCTCTATGGCTACACCTTC.

This clonotype appeared a few times. The chain carries TRBV6-1 and TRBJ2-7; D is perhaps TRBD1 or TRBD2 (5 bases each). The V end lost 2 bases, the J end lost 5 bases, and 10 bases lay between the germline ends. The CDR3 runs to 13 residues. The germline V gene has CDR1 MNHNS and CDR2 SASEGT. Here the CDR3 reads CASSELGDHEQYF. CDR3 bases: TGTGCCAGCAGTGAACTCGGGGACCACGAGCAGTACTTC.

This chain connects TRBV15 to TRBJ2-3; 10 bases are shared with TRBD2. Germline CDR1 LNHNV, CDR2 YYDKDF (reference sequence). The CDR3 length is 17 residues. V was clipped by 5 bases and J by 2 bases; unmatched bases: 10. This CDR3 is CATSPGLAETITDTQYF. In DNA, the CDR3 is TGTGCCACCAGCCCTGGACTAGCGGAGACGATCACAGATACGCAGTATTTT.